In its sample, the clone carrying this T cell receptor beta chain was seen once. Its antigen is not known. CDR1 is SGHAT and CDR2 is FQNNGV in the germline V gene. CDR3 length: 16 amino acids. Trimming at V came to 1 base and at J to 7 bases, leaving 9 bases not matched to a gene. This entry belongs to a study of cytomegalovirus exposure and HLA in healthy donors. Overall study findings and caveats: Confirmation was obtained in vitro that a few CMV-associated chains are specific for CMV antigens. Whilst most TCR sequences proved rare, a subset of public TCRs occurred across many donors.

Libraries were prepared by immunoSEQ multiplex PCR; TCRdb keeps only in-frame clonotypes and omits some of them. The sample carries more than 100,000 clones, almost 90% recorded once. The chain employs TRBV11-2 and TRBJ2-5, with 10 positions matching TRBD2. The source of this sequence is a man aged 25-40 years in good health and CMV-seronegative. Sample: PBMCs. As DNA, the CDR3 is TGTGCCAGCAGCTTAGCCACGCCTAGCGGGAGTAGGACCCAGTACTTC. Translated: CASSLATPSGSRTQYF. The full variable domain, its missing parts supplied by reference TRBV11-2 and TRBJ2-5, is EAGVAQSPRYKIIEKRQSVAFWCNPISGHATLYWYQQILGQGPKLLIQFQNNGVVDDSQLPKDRFSAERLKGVDSTLKIQPAKLEDSAVYLCASSLATPSGSRTQYFGPGTRLLVL.